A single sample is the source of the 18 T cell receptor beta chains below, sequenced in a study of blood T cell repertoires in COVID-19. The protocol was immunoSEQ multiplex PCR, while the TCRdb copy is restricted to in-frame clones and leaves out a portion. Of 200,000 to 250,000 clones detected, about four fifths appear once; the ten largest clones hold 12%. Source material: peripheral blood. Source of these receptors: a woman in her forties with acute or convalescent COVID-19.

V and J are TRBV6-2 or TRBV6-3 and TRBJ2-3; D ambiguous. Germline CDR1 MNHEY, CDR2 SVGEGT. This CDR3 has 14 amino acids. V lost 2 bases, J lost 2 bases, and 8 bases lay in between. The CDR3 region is CASSYPDSTDTQYF. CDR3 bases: TGTGCCAGCAGTTACCCCGACTCCACAGATACGCAGTATTTT.

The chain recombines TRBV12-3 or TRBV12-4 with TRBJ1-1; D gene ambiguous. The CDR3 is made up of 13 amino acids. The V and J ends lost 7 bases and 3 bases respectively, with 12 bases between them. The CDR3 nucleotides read TGTGCCAGCACCCTCATACGGGACACTGAAGCTTTCTTT. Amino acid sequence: CASTLIRDTEAFF.

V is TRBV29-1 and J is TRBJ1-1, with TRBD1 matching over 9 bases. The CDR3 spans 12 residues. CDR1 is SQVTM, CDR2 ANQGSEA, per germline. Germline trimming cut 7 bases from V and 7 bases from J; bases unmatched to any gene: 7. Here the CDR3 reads CSGQQGAGEAFF. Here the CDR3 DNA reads TGCAGCGGACAACAGGGGGCGGGTGAAGCTTTCTTT.

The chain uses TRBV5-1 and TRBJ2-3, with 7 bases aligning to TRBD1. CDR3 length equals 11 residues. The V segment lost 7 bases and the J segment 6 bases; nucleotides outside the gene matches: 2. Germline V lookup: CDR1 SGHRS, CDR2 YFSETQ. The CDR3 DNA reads TGCGCCAGCCGGACAGGTGATACGCAGTATTTT. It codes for CASRTGDTQYF.

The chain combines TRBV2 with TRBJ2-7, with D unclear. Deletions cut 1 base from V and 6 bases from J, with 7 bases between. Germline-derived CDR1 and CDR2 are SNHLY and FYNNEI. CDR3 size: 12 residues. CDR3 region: CASSEDSSEQYF. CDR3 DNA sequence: TGTGCCAGCAGTGAAGACAGCTCCGAGCAGTACTTC.

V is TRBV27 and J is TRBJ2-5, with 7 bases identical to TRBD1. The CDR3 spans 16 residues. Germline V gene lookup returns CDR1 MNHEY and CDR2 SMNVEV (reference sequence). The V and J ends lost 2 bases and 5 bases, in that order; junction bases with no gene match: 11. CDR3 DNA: TGTGCCAGCAGTTTAGTGCCCCCGGGACAGAGGGAGACCCAGTACTTC. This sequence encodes CASSLVPPGQRETQYF.

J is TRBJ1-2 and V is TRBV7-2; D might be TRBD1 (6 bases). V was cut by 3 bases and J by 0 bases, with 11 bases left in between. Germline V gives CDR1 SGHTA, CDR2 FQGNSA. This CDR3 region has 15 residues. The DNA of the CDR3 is TGTGCCAGCAGCTTGTCGGACAGTGCTAACTATGGCTACACCTTC. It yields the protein CASSLSDSANYGYTF.

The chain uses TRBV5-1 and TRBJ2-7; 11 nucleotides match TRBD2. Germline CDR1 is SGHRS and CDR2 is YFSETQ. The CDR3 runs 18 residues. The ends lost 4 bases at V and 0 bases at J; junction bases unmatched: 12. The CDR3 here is CASSRNIGTSGNSYEQYF. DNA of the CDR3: TGCGCCAGCAGCAGGAACATTGGGACTAGCGGCAACTCCTACGAGCAGTACTTC. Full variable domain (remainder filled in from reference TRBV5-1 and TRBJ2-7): KAGVTQTPRYLIKTRGQQVTLSCSPISGHRSVSWYQQTPGQGLQFLFEYFSETQRNKGNFPGRFSGRQFSNSRSEMNVSTLELGDSALYLCASSRNIGTSGNSYEQYFGPGTRLTVT.

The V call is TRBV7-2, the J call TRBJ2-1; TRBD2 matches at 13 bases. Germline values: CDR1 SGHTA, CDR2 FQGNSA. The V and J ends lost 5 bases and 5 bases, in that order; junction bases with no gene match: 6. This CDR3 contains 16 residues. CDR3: CASSRGLAGDHNEQFF. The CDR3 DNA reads TGTGCCAGCAGCCGTGGACTAGCGGGAGATCACAATGAGCAGTTCTTC.

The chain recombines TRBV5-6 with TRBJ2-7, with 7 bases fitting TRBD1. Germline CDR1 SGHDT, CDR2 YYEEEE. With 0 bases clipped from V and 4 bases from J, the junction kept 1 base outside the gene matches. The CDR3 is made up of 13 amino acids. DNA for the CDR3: TGTGCCAGCAGCTTGGAGGGGGCGTACGAGCAGTACTTC. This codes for CASSLEGAYEQYF.

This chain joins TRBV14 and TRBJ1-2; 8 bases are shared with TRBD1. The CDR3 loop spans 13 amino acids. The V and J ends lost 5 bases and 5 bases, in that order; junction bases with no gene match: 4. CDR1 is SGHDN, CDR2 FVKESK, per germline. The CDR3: CASSERTGYGYTF. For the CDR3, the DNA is TGTGCCAGCAGCGAAAGGACAGGGTATGGCTACACCTTC.

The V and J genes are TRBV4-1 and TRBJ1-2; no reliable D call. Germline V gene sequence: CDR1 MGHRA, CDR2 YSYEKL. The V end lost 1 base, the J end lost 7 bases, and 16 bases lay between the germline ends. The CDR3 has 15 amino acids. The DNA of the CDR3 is TGCGCCAGCAGCCAAGGTCCGCTATTGGGCTCTGGCTACACCTTC. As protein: CASSQGPLLGSGYTF.

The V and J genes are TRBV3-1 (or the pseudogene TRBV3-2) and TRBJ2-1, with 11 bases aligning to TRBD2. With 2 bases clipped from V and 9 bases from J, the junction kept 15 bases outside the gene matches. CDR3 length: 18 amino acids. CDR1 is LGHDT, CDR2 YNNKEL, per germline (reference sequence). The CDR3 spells CASSQRASGRYKTSEQFF. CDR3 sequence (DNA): TGTGCCAGCAGCCAACGGGCTAGCGGGAGGTACAAGACAAGTGAGCAGTTCTTC.

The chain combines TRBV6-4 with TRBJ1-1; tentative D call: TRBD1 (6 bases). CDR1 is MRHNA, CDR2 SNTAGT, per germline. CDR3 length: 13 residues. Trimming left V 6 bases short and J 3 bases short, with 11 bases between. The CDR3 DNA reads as TGTGCCAGCAGACGACAGGCGGACACTGAAGCTTTCTTT. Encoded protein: CASRRQADTEAFF.

DNA of the CDR3: TGTGCAAGTCGCCCGAGCGGGTCGTTGTGCGGTACGCAGTATTTT. Protein product: CASRPSGSLCGTQYF. The rearrangement joins TRBV12-2 to TRBJ2-3; the D call TRBD2 from the table was never checked on the DNA. TRBV12-2 constitutes a pseudogene. This CDR3 has 15 amino acids.

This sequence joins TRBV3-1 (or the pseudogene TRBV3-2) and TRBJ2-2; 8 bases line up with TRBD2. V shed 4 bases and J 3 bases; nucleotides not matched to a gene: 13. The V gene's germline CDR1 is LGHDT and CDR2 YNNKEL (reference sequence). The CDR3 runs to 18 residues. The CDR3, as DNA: TGTGCCAGCAGCCTCGCCCCGGGACTAGGTCCCGACACCGGGGAGCTGTTTTTT. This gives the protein CASSLAPGLGPDTGELFF.

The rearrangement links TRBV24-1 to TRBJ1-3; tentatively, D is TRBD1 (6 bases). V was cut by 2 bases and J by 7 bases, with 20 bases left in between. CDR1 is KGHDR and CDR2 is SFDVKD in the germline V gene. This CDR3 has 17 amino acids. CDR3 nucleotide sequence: TGTGCCACCAGTGATTCCAAAGTGGGGGCCCTCGGGAACACCATATATTTT. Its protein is CATSDSKVGALGNTIYF.

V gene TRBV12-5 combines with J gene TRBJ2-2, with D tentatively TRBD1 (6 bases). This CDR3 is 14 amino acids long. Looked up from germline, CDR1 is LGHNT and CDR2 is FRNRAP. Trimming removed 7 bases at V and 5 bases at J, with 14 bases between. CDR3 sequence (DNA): TGTGCTAGTGCCCCAGGGGTGGGTACCGGGGAGCTGTTTTTT. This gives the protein CASAPGVGTGELFF.